These T cell receptor beta chains were read from a single sample in a study of blood T cell repertoires in COVID-19. The table came from immunoSEQ multiplex PCR; TCRdb's copy has only in-frame clones and leaves some out. The repertoire holds tens of thousands of clones, with approximately 86% as singletons. The specimen sequenced was peripheral blood. The receptor set was obtained from a woman older than 75 with acute or convalescent COVID-19. CDR3s include the opening cysteine and the closing phenylalanine or tryptophan. D genes are given only for firm matches. Clone sizes are given selectively: once, few, many, or a class where the clone is expanded.

>.|TRBJ1-1|TRBD1|TRBV18
CASSPFPGQGARGTEAFF
TGTGCCAGCTCACCCTTTCCGGGACAGGGGGCGAGGGGGACTGAAGCTTTCTTT
>.|TRBJ1-1|.|TRBV7-3
CASRQTLNTEAFF
TGTGCCAGCAGACAGACACTGAACACTGAAGCTTTCTTT
>.|TRBJ1-3|.|TRBV6-6
CASSYSPGNSGNTIYF
TGTGCCAGCAGTTACTCACCGGGTAACTCTGGAAACACCATATATTTT
>.|TRBJ2-7|TRBD1|TRBV3-1/TRBV3-2
CASSQGMLTGSFYEQYF
TGTGCCAGCAGCCAAGGTATGCTGACAGGGTCCTTTTACGAGCAGTACTTC
>.|TRBJ2-3|TRBD1|TRBV19
CASSPGQGALFDTQYF
TGTGCCAGTAGTCCCGGACAGGGGGCGCTTTTTGATACGCAGTATTTT
>.|TRBJ2-1|TRBD2|TRBV28
CASSLSGAHNEQFF
TGTGCCAGCAGTTTGAGCGGGGCTCACAATGAGCAGTTCTTC
>.|TRBJ2-7|.|TRBV2
CASIRRGRVHEQYF
TGTGCCAGCATCCGAAGGGGCAGGGTCCACGAGCAGTACTTC
>few|TRBJ1-5|TRBD1|TRBV27
CASSFSTGAQPQHF
TGTGCCAGCAGTTTTTCGACAGGGGCTCAGCCCCAGCATTTT
>.|TRBJ1-1|.|TRBV7-9
CASSPYRVGGTEAFF
TGTGCCAGCAGCCCATACAGGGTTGGTGGCACTGAAGCTTTCTTT
>.|TRBJ2-1|.|TRBV3-1/TRBV3-2
CASSQDGGSYNEQFF
TGTGCCAGCAGCCAAGACGGGGGCTCCTACAATGAGCAGTTCTTC
>.|TRBJ2-7|.|TRBV11-1
CASSPGHREGEQYF
TGTGCCAGCAGCCCGGGACACCGGGAAGGCGAGCAGTACTTC
>.|TRBJ1-4|.|TRBV19
CASTSPREKLFF
TGTGCCAGTACCTCCCCGAGGGAAAAACTGTTTTTT
>once|TRBJ2-5|.|TRBV28
CASSAGDQETQYF
TGTGCCAGCAGTGCAGGGGACCAAGAGACCCAGTACTTC
>.|TRBJ1-6|.|TRBV6-4
CASSREEGSPLHF
TGTGCCAGCAGCAGGGAGGAAGGCTCACCCCTCCACTTT
>.|TRBJ1-2|TRBD1|TRBV10-3
CAIMAGTGAQWGYTF
TGTGCCATCATGGCCGGGACAGGGGCGCAGTGGGGCTACACCTTC
>.|TRBJ2-7|.|TRBV2
CASSEGGLYEQYF
TGTGCCAGCAGTGAAGGGGGACTCTACGAGCAGTACTTC
>.|TRBJ2-1|.|TRBV7-6
CASSLGRGGWYNEQFF
TGTGCCAGCAGCTTAGGTCGAGGGGGTTGGTACAATGAGCAGTTCTTC
>few|TRBJ1-1|.|TRBV7-9
CASSPLFAEAFF
TGTGCCAGCAGCCCACTCTTCGCTGAAGCTTTCTTT
>once|TRBJ1-2|.|TRBV3-1/TRBV3-2
CASAPERSYGYTF
TGTGCCAGCGCCCCTGAACGTAGCTATGGCTACACCTTC
>.|TRBJ2-1|.|TRBV6-1
CASSVIQGYGEGEQFF
TGTGCCAGCAGTGTGATACAGGGCTATGGGGAGGGTGAGCAGTTCTTC
>.|TRBJ2-7|TRBD2|TRBV5-1
CASSFQPTSGSMGEQYF
TGCGCCAGCAGCTTCCAACCTACTAGCGGGTCTATGGGCGAGCAGTACTTC
>.|TRBJ1-4|TRBD1|TRBV6-5
CASIRGQGEKLFF
TGTGCCAGCATAAGGGGGCAAGGCGAAAAACTGTTTTTT
>.|TRBJ1-5|.|TRBV4-1
CASSQDGRTNQPQHF
TGCGCCAGCAGCCAAGACGGTCGGACTAATCAGCCCCAGCATTTT
>.|TRBJ2-6|TRBD1|TRBV29-1
CSVEDRSSGANVLTF
TGCAGCGTCGAGGACAGGAGCTCTGGGGCCAACGTCCTGACTTTC
>.|TRBJ1-5|.|TRBV28
CASSSRQRLSNQPQHF
TGTGCCAGCAGTTCGCGACAGAGACTTAGCAATCAGCCCCAGCATTTT
>.|TRBJ2-3|.|TRBV18
CASSPNRQGIVPDTQYF
TGTGCCAGCTCACCAAATCGGCAGGGGATTGTGCCAGATACGCAGTATTTT
>.|TRBJ1-1|.|TRBV11-2
CASSRGYTEAFF
TGTGCCAGCAGCCGGGGATACACTGAAGCTTTCTTT
>.|TRBJ1-1|.|TRBV19
CASSAGAVTEAFF
TGTGCCAGTAGTGCAGGGGCGGTCACTGAAGCTTTCTTT
>.|TRBJ1-1|.|TRBV4-1
CASSPGRRAGGKTEAFF
TGCGCCAGCAGCCCAGGCCGTAGGGCTGGAGGGAAAACTGAAGCTTTCTTT
>.|TRBJ2-1|.|TRBV5-1
CASSFGGPAVNEQFF
TGCGCCAGCAGCTTCGGGGGGCCCGCCGTCAATGAGCAGTTCTTC
>.|TRBJ2-2|.|TRBV24-1
CATSDSLRPGNTGELFF
TGTGCCACCAGTGATTCCCTCCGGCCGGGGAACACCGGGGAGCTGTTTTTT
>.|TRBJ1-1|TRBD1|TRBV25-1
CASSVTGTTEAFF
TGTGCCAGCAGTGTGACAGGGACCACTGAAGCTTTCTTT
>.|TRBJ1-4|.|TRBV28
CASSFETGGLRKLFF
TGTGCCAGCAGTTTTGAAACTGGGGGGTTGCGGAAACTGTTTTTT
>.|TRBJ1-2|.|TRBV15
CATSIRYANYGYTF
TGTGCCACCAGCATTCGCTATGCTAACTATGGCTACACCTTC
>.|TRBJ2-7|TRBD2|TRBV7-9
CASSLVALGGSTYEQYF
TGTGCCAGCAGCTTAGTGGCCTTGGGGGGGTCGACCTACGAGCAGTACTTC
>.|TRBJ1-5|TRBD1|TRBV27
CASSFRGTGAGQPQHF
TGTGCCAGCAGTTTCCGCGGGACAGGGGCTGGTCAGCCCCAGCATTTT
>.|TRBJ1-6|.|TRBV3-1/TRBV3-2
CASSQALQRVHSPLHF
TGTGCCAGCAGCCAAGCCCTCCAGAGGGTCCATTCACCCCTCCACTTT
>once|TRBJ1-2|TRBD1|TRBV5-1
CASSLEGQGAVGYTF
TGCGCCAGCAGCTTGGAGGGACAGGGGGCGGTTGGCTACACCTTC
>.|TRBJ1-5|.|TRBV19
CASSMRKRPQHF
TGTGCCAGTAGTATGCGGAAGCGGCCCCAGCATTTT
>once|TRBJ1-5|TRBD1|TRBV5-1
CASSLEGTVNQPQHF
TGCGCCAGCAGCTTGGAAGGGACAGTCAATCAGCCCCAGCATTTT
>.|TRBJ1-6|.|TRBV7-9
CASSRGSPLHF
TGTGCCAGCAGCCGAGGTTCACCCCTCCACTTT
>.|TRBJ2-7|.|TRBV3-1/TRBV3-2
CASSHGQVTYEQYF
TGTGCCAGCAGCCATGGACAAGTTACCTACGAGCAGTACTTC
>.|TRBJ1-5|TRBD1|TRBV2
CASRGQVNSNQPQHF
TGTGCCAGCAGGGGACAGGTCAATAGCAATCAGCCCCAGCATTTT
>.|TRBJ2-5|TRBD2|TRBV4-2
CASSRDYLQETQYF
TGTGCCAGCAGCCGGGACTACCTCCAAGAGACCCAGTACTTC
>once|TRBJ1-1|.|TRBV9
CASSPEGMNTEAFF
TGTGCCAGCAGCCCGGAGGGGATGAACACTGAAGCTTTCTTT
>.|TRBJ1-2|TRBD1|TRBV5-4
CASSDGTGDAYGYTF
TGTGCCAGCAGCGACGGGACAGGGGACGCCTATGGCTACACCTTC
>.|TRBJ1-6|TRBD1|TRBV6-6
CASSFPTGGGNSPLHF
TGTGCCAGCAGTTTCCCCACAGGGGGCGGTAATTCACCCCTCCACTTT
>.|TRBJ2-5|TRBD2|TRBV3-1/TRBV3-2
CASSPRRGANPYQETQYF
TGTGCCAGCAGCCCTCGGCGGGGGGCCAACCCGTACCAAGAGACCCAGTACTTC